This is a list of T cell receptor beta chains from one sample in a study of cytomegalovirus exposure and HLA in healthy donors. Using immunoSEQ multiplex PCR, the repertoire was profiled, and TCRdb retains in-frame clones only, with some absent. The data contain under 150,000 clones, approximately 79% of them seen just once; the ten biggest clones take up 1.1%. Sequencing was performed on PBMCs. The receptors originated from a male donor in good health and CMV-seronegative. Both conserved end residues are part of each CDR3. The order of the fields is J gene, clone size, V gene, D gene, CDR3 protein, CDR3 DNA. A D gene is named only where the DNA matches it firmly. The size entry is marked missing in some rows and otherwise reads once, few, many or a size class.

TRBJ2-1	NA	TRBV27	TRBD2	CASTLRAAGDPYNEQFF	TGTGCCAGCACCCTTCGGGCAGCGGGGGATCCCTACAATGAGCAGTTCTTC
TRBJ1-2	once	TRBV15	TRBD1	CATSPGPDRGDYGYTF	TGTGCCACCAGCCCGGGACCCGACAGGGGCGACTATGGCTACACCTTC
TRBJ2-1	NA	TRBV11-2	NA	CASSLGFRGYNEQFF	TGTGCCAGCAGCTTGGGGTTTAGGGGGTACAATGAGCAGTTCTTC
TRBJ2-5	NA	TRBV7-9	NA	CASSQASGETQYF	TGTGCCAGCAGCCAAGCGTCGGGTGAGACCCAGTACTTC
TRBJ2-1	once	TRBV7-2	NA	CASSLTQGNEQFF	TGTGCCAGCAGCTTAACTCAGGGCAATGAGCAGTTCTTC
TRBJ1-2	NA	TRBV11-3	NA	CASSFGGDFYGYTF	TGTGCCAGCAGCTTCGGCGGGGACTTCTATGGCTACACCTTC
TRBJ2-3	NA	TRBV7-2	NA	CASSSGWGGLSTDTQYF	TGTGCCAGCAGCTCGGGATGGGGGGGCCTTTCGACAGATACGCAGTATTTT
TRBJ1-1	NA	TRBV7-2	NA	CASSSEGLATLEAFF	TGTGCCAGCAGCTCCGAGGGTTTGGCGACCCTTGAAGCTTTCTTT
TRBJ2-7	NA	TRBV14	TRBD1	CASSLYDRAEQYF	TGTGCCAGCAGCCTATACGACAGGGCCGAGCAGTACTTC
TRBJ2-2	NA	TRBV11-3	TRBD2	CASSSAGTSAGELFF	TGTGCCAGCAGCTCTGCCGGGACTAGCGCCGGGGAGCTGTTTTTT
TRBJ1-1	NA	TRBV2	NA	CAIWRGGNTEAFF	TGTGCCATCTGGAGGGGGGGGAACACTGAAGCTTTCTTT
TRBJ2-7	NA	TRBV6-5	NA	CASSYSGRASYEQYF	TGTGCCAGCAGTTACTCGGGCAGGGCATCCTACGAGCAGTACTTC
TRBJ1-3	NA	TRBV6-6	TRBD1	CASRQTGVGNTIYF	TGTGCCAGCAGGCAAACAGGGGTTGGAAACACCATATATTTT
TRBJ2-3	once	TRBV7-9	TRBD1	CASTPEGATRDTQYF	TGTGCCAGCACCCCCGAGGGGGCAACCCGTGATACGCAGTATTTT
TRBJ1-2	NA	TRBV6-5	NA	CASKVKLESGYGYTF	TGTGCCAGCAAAGTGAAGTTAGAGTCGGGCTATGGCTACACCTTC
TRBJ2-7	NA	TRBV6-5	TRBD2	CASRALAGAPYEQYF	TGTGCCAGCAGGGCACTAGCGGGAGCGCCCTACGAGCAGTACTTC
TRBJ2-7	NA	TRBV7-2	TRBD1	CASSYPQTGGNTHPYEQYF	TGTGCCAGCAGCTACCCCCAGACAGGGGGCAATACCCACCCTTACGAGCAGTACTTC
TRBJ2-3	NA	TRBV5-1	NA	CASSLAGGVLIHGDTQYF	TGCGCCAGCAGCTTGGCCGGCGGGGTTCTCATCCATGGGGATACGCAGTATTTT
TRBJ2-5	NA	TRBV2	NA	CASSLQGGGETQYF	TGTGCCAGCAGTCTCCAGGGAGGCGGGGAGACCCAGTACTTC
TRBJ2-7	NA	TRBV19	NA	CASSPRDRYEQYF	TGTGCCAGTAGTCCGCGGGACCGCTACGAGCAGTACTTC
TRBJ1-2	NA	TRBV6-1	NA	CASQPRTAFYGYTF	TGTGCCAGCCAACCCAGGACAGCCTTCTATGGCTACACCTTC
TRBJ1-2	NA	TRBV5-6	NA	CASSAGGPYGYTF	TGTGCCAGCAGCGCGGGGGGTCCATATGGCTACACCTTC
TRBJ1-2	NA	TRBV6-1	NA	CASSEAGRPYGYTF	TGTGCCAGCAGTGAAGCGGGCAGACCCTATGGCTACACCTTC
TRBJ1-1	NA	TRBV5-1	NA	CASSLNQSPEAFF	TGCGCCAGCAGCTTAAATCAGTCCCCTGAAGCTTTCTTT
TRBJ1-5	NA	TRBV19	TRBD1	CASRNRGSNQPQHF	TGTGCCAGCAGGAACAGGGGCTCCAATCAGCCCCAGCATTTT
TRBJ1-1	NA	TRBV5-1	NA	CASSPAEGLNTEAFF	TGCGCCAGCAGCCCCGCTGAGGGCTTGAACACTGAAGCTTTCTTT
TRBJ2-5	NA	TRBV7-2	TRBD2	CASSARLAGQETQYF	TGTGCCAGCAGCGCCCGACTAGCGGGGCAAGAGACCCAGTACTTC
TRBJ2-5	NA	TRBV11-2	TRBD1	CASSPLQTGKAETQYF	TGTGCCAGCAGCCCTCTGCAGACAGGGAAGGCAGAGACCCAGTACTTC
TRBJ1-3	NA	TRBV5-6	NA	CASSRRSSGNTIYF	TGTGCCAGCAGCAGGCGGAGCTCTGGAAACACCATATATTTT
TRBJ2-3	NA	TRBV5-1	NA	CASSFVGGPQDTQYF	TGCGCCAGCAGCTTTGTCGGGGGGCCTCAAGATACGCAGTATTTT
TRBJ2-3	NA	TRBV30	TRBD1	CAWSGTGSDTQYF	TGTGCCTGGAGTGGGACAGGATCAGATACGCAGTATTTT
TRBJ2-7	NA	TRBV5-5	NA	CASSWTLEQYF	TGTGCCAGCAGCTGGACACTCGAGCAGTACTTC
TRBJ1-4	NA	TRBV6-5	NA	CASGTPTATNEKLFF	TGTGCCAGCGGGACACCGACCGCAACTAATGAAAAACTGTTTTTT
TRBJ1-6	NA	TRBV7-9	NA	CASGRGSYNSPLHF	TGTGCCAGCGGTAGAGGCTCCTATAATTCACCCCTCCACTTT
TRBJ2-5	few	TRBV7-2	TRBD2	CASSPSGGRGQETQYF	TGTGCCAGCAGCCCGTCGGGGGGGAGAGGTCAAGAGACCCAGTACTTC
TRBJ2-5	NA	TRBV9	NA	CASSPGGGVGQETQYF	TGTGCCAGCAGCCCCGGAGGGGGGGTAGGGCAAGAGACCCAGTACTTC
TRBJ2-3	NA	TRBV21-1	NA	CASILSGGADTQYF	TGTGCCAGCATTCTGAGCGGGGGCGCAGATACGCAGTATTTT
TRBJ1-5	NA	TRBV2	TRBD1	CASRRTGGQPQHF	TGTGCCAGCAGGCGGACAGGGGGTCAGCCCCAGCATTTT
TRBJ1-2	NA	TRBV13	NA	CASSLTGSTYGYTF	TGTGCCAGCAGCTTGACAGGTTCCACCTATGGCTACACCTTC
TRBJ2-5	few	TRBV10-3	NA	CAISDREETQYF	TGTGCCATCAGTGACAGGGAAGAGACCCAGTACTTC
TRBJ2-5	NA	TRBV25-1	TRBD1	CASTSGTGGEQYF	TGTGCCAGCACCTCCGGGACAGGAGGAGAGCAGTACTTC
TRBJ2-1	once	TRBV2	NA	CASNPSAPYNEQFF	TGTGCCAGCAATCCCAGCGCCCCCTACAATGAGCAGTTCTTC
TRBJ2-3	NA	TRBV5-1	TRBD2	CASRPTSGATDTQYF	TGCGCCAGCAGGCCTACTAGCGGGGCCACAGATACGCAGTATTTT
TRBJ2-1	NA	TRBV30	TRBD2	CAWGLAANNEQFF	TGTGCCTGGGGACTAGCGGCGAACAATGAGCAGTTCTTC
TRBJ2-5	NA	TRBV2	NA	CASSEGGPETQYF	TGTGCCAGCAGTGAGGGGGGTCCGGAGACCCAGTACTTC